This T cell receptor beta chain came from a study of tumor-infiltrating lymphocytes in primary liver carcinoma. Germline DNA was also extracted, with blood RNA taken from unsorted whole blood. In the case of this clonotype: An end of the junction does not agree with germline; a read error may underlie this.

The CDR3 consists of 15 residues. With 500 ng total RNA as template and a constant-region primer, TCR beta cDNA was made. The TCR beta library was amplified through three nested multiplex PCR rounds in a modified ARM-PCR procedure. Primers for the first two PCR rounds were TRBV1-TRBV30 forward primers and a C-beta reverse primer (roughly 10 cycles per round). TCRdb itself ran the multiplex PCR reads through MiXCR, one entry per CDR3 protein. The sample has over 250,000 distinct CDR3 sequences, around three fifths seen once; the top ten hold more than 15%. V usage is TRBV12-3 or TRBV12-4 and J usage is TRBJ2-1, with 10 bases that match TRBD2. The sequence came from a woman aged 25 to 45 with primary liver carcinoma and hepatitis B virus infection. Sequencing was done on a sample of peripheral blood. The CDR3 DNA is TGTGCCACCAGTTTCGCCTCACTAGCGGGATCTGAGCAGTTCTTC. Its protein product is CATSFASLAGSEQFF.